One T cell receptor beta chain is described in this entry. Antigen specificity is unknown. Data came from immunoSEQ multiplex PCR; TCRdb stores just in-frame clones and leaves some out. The sample records about 68,000 clones, 85% being singletons. These data are taken from a study of OX40 agonist ivuxolimab in advanced cancers. Study as a whole: Therapy given before enrollment (anti-PD-1, anti-PD-L1 or anti-CTLA-4) was allowed, and 35% to 45% had some. The study reported partial responses in three patients: one hepatocellular carcinoma, two cutaneous melanoma. Findings of the study overall: The study did not work out the antigen specificity of the expanded peripheral T cells. At doses 0.1 to 3.0 mg/kg, CD4+ and CD8+ clones expanded.

Trimming left V 7 bases short and J 0 bases short, with 13 bases between. CDR1 LNHDA and CDR2 SQIVND come from the germline V gene (reference sequence). The CDR3 runs 15 residues. The receptor was derived from an adult with an advanced solid tumor such as melanoma, head and neck, liver or kidney cancer. The sequences come from CD4+ or CD8+ T cells sorted from blood, collected in a trial of the OX40 agonist ivuxolimab. V usage is TRBV19 and J usage is TRBJ1-3; D remains unclear. CDR3 residues: CASTFVWASGNTIYF. In nucleotides, the CDR3 is TGTGCCAGTACCTTCGTGTGGGCCTCTGGAAACACCATATATTTT.